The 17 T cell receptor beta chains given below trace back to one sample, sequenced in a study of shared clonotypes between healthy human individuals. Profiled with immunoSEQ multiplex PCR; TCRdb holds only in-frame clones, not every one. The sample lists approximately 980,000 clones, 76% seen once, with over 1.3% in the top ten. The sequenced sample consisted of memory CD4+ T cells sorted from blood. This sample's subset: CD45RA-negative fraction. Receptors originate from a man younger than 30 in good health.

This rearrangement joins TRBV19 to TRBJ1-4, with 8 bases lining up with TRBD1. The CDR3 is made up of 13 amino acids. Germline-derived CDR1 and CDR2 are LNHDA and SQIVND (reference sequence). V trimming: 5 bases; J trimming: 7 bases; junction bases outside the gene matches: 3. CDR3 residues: CASSSQGVEKLFF. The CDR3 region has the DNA TGTGCCAGTAGTTCACAGGGGGTTGAAAAACTGTTTTTT.

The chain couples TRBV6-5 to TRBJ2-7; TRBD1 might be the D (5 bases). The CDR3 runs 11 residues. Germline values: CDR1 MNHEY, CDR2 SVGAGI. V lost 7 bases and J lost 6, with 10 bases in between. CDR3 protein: CASNRGTEQYF. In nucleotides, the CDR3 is TGTGCCAGCAATAGGGGTACCGAGCAGTACTTC.

CDR3 residues: CASSPGPSSYNSPLHF. The DNA for the CDR3 is TGTGCCAGCAGTCCGGGGCCCAGCTCCTATAATTCACCCCTCCACTTT. The chain combines TRBV27 with TRBJ1-6; D may be TRBD1 (5 bases). CDR1 MNHEY and CDR2 SMNVEV come from the germline V gene (reference sequence). The V gene lost 5 bases and the J gene lost 0 bases, with 11 bases spanning the gap. This CDR3 contains 16 residues.

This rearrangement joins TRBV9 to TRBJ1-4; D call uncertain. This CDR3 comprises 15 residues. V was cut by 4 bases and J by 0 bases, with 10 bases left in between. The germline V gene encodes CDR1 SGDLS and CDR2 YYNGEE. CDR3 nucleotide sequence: TGTGCCAGCAGCACGCAGGTTGCAACTAATGAAAAACTGTTTTTT. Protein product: CASSTQVATNEKLFF.

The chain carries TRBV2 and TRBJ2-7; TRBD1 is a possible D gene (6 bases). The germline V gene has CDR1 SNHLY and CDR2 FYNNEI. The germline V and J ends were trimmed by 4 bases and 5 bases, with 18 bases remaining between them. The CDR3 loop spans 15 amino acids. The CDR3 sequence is CASSASVSGVNEQYF. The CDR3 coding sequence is TGTGCCAGCAGTGCGTCCGTCTCAGGGGTTAACGAGCAGTACTTC.

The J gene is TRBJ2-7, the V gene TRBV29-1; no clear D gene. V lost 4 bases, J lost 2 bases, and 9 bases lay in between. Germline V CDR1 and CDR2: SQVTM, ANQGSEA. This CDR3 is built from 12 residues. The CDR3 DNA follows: TGCAGCGTTGTTAGAGAGACCTACGAGCAGTACTTC. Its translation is CSVVRETYEQYF.

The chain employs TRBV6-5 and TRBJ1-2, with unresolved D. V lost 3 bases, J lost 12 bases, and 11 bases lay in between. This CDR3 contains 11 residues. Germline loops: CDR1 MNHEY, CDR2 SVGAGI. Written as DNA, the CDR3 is TGTGCCAGCAGTTATTGGCCGACGGACACCTTC. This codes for CASSYWPTDTF.

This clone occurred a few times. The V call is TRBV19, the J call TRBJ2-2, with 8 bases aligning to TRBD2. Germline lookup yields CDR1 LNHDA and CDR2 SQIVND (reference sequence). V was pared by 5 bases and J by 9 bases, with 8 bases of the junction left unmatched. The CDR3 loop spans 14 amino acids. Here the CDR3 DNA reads TGTGCCAGTAGTCTTTCGGGAGGGGCCAGGGAGCTGTTTTTT. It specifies CASSLSGGARELFF. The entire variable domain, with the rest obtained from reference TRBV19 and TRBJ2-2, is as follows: DGGITQSPKYLFRKEGQNVTLSCEQNLNHDAMYWYRQDPGQGLRLIYYSQIVNDFQKGDIAEGYSVSREKKESFPLTVTSAQKNPTAFYLCASSLSGGARELFFGEGSRLTVL.

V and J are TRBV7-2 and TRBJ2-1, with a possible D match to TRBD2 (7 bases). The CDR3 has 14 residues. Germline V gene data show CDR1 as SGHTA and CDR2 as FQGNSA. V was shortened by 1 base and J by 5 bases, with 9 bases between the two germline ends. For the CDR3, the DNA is TGTGCCAGCAGCTTAGTAGGGGGGGACAATGAGCAGTTCTTC. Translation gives CASSLVGGDNEQFF.

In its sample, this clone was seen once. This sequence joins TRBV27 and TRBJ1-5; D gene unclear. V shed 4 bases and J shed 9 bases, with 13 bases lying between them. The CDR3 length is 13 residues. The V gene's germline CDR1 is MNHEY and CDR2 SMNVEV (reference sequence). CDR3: CASSSQPRRPQHF. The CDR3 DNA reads TGTGCCAGCAGTTCACAGCCGAGGAGGCCCCAGCATTTT.

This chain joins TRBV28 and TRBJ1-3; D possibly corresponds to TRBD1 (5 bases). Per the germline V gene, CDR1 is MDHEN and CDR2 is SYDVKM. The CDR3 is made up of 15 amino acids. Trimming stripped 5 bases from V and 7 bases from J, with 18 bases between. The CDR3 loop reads CASSIGDFGGNTIYF. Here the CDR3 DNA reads TGTGCCAGCAGTATCGGGGACTTCGGAGGTAACACCATATATTTT.

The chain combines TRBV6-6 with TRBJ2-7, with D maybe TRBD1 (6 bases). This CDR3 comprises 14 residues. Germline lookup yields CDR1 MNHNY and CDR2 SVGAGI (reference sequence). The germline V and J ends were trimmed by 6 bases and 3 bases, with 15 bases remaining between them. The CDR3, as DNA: TGTGCCAGCAGCGATGGGGGCTCCGTCTACGAGCAGTACTTC. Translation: CASSDGGSVYEQYF.

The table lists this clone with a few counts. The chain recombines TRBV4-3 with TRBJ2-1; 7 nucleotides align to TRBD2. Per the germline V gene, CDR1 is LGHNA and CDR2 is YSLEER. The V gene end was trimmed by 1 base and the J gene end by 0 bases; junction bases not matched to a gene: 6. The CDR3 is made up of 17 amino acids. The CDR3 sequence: CASSQVLAFSSYNEQFF. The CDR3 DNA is TGCGCCAGCAGCCAAGTACTAGCGTTCAGCTCCTACAATGAGCAGTTCTTC.

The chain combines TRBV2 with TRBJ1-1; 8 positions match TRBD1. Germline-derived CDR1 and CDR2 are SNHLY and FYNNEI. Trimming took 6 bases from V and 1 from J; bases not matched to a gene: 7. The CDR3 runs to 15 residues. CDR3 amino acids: CASRPRTGSNTEAFF. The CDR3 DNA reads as TGTGCCAGCAGACCCCGGACAGGGTCGAACACTGAAGCTTTCTTT.

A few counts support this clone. The CDR3 spells CASSTGTGSGANVLTF. In nucleotides, the CDR3 is TGCGCCAGCAGCACCGGGACGGGCTCTGGGGCCAACGTCCTGACTTTC. The chain uses TRBV5-1 and TRBJ2-6; D is perhaps TRBD1 or TRBD2 (5 bases each). Germline V CDR1 and CDR2: SGHRS, YFSETQ. The V end lost 4 bases, the J end lost 0 bases, and 11 bases lay between the germline ends. This CDR3 region has 16 residues.

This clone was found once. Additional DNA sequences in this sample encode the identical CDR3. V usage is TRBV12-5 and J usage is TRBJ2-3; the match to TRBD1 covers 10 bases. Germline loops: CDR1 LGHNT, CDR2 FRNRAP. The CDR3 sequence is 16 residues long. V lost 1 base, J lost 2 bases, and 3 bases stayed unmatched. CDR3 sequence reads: CASGLGGQGTTDTQYF. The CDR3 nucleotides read TGTGCTAGTGGTTTGGGGGGACAGGGGACCACAGATACGCAGTATTTT.

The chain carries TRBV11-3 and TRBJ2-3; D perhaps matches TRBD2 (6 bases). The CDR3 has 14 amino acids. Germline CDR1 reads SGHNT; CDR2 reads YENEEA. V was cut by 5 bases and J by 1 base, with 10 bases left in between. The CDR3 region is CASSPRGGTDTQYF. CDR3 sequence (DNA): TGTGCCAGCAGCCCGCGGGGAGGCACAGATACGCAGTATTTT.